This is a list of T cell receptor beta chains from one sample in a study of beta chain features in type 1 diabetes. Clones were read by immunoSEQ multiplex PCR, and TCRdb kept only the in-frame ones, dropping some. The table has around 330,000 clones, 9.5% to 11% seen once. Input material: naive CD4+ T cells from blood. The receptors originated from a young woman in good health. CDR3s include the opening cysteine and the closing phenylalanine or tryptophan. The D gene is left open where the match is weak. Not all rows give a size; the values are once, few, many and, for expanded clones, a class.

j_call clone_size d_call v_call cdr3_aa cdr3_nt
TRBJ1-1 - TRBD1 TRBV7-2 CASREPGTGLEAFF TGTGCCAGCAGGGAACCCGGGACAGGGCTTGAAGCTTTCTTT
TRBJ2-1 few TRBD2 TRBV30 CANGPGDSAGDNEQFF TGTGCCAACGGCCCCGGAGATTCGGCGGGGGACAATGAGCAGTTCTTC
TRBJ2-7 - - TRBV30 CAWSVSPPGYYEQYF TGTGCCTGGAGTGTATCCCCACCAGGGTACTACGAGCAGTACTTC
TRBJ2-3 few - TRBV5-1 CASSSGVTDTQYF TGCGCCAGCAGCTCGGGAGTCACAGATACGCAGTATTTT
TRBJ2-3 - TRBD2 TRBV6-6 CASSRLAGQYSDTQYF TGTGCCAGCAGTAGACTAGCGGGACAATATTCAGATACGCAGTATTTT
TRBJ2-1 - TRBD2 TRBV9 CASSPRGGLAYNEQFF TGTGCCAGCAGCCCGCGGGGGGGACTAGCCTACAATGAGCAGTTCTTC
TRBJ2-1 - TRBD1 TRBV29-1 CSVRGGGTGINEQFF TGCAGCGTTCGGGGTGGGGGGACAGGGATCAATGAGCAGTTCTTC
TRBJ1-5 - - TRBV2 CASSPRTDHQPQHF TGTGCCAGCAGCCCCCGGACAGACCATCAGCCCCAGCATTTT
TRBJ2-1 few - TRBV20-1 CSASRNEQFF TGCAGTGCTAGCAGGAATGAGCAGTTCTTC
TRBJ2-5 few TRBD1 TRBV9 CASSFRTGRQETQYF TGTGCCAGCAGCTTTCGGACAGGGAGGCAAGAGACCCAGTACTTC
TRBJ2-6 - - TRBV15 CATSEGAGANVLTF TGTGCCACCTCGGAGGGCGCTGGGGCCAACGTCCTGACTTTC
TRBJ2-1 few - TRBV7-2 CASSLYGSVSYNEQFF TGTGCCAGCAGCTTATACGGGAGTGTTTCCTACAATGAGCAGTTCTTC
TRBJ1-4 few - TRBV30 CAWSVLVGKSLFF TGTGCCTGGAGTGTACTAGTCGGGAAGTCGCTGTTTTTT
TRBJ2-3 - - TRBV28 CASISGGRDTQYF TGTGCCAGCATCTCGGGTGGGAGAGATACGCAGTATTTT
TRBJ2-2 - TRBD2 TRBV19 CASSTSGNTGELFF TGTGCCAGTAGTACTAGCGGGAACACCGGGGAGCTGTTTTTT
TRBJ2-1 few TRBD2 TRBV28 CASSLKPGLAGSSYNEQFF TGTGCCAGCAGTTTAAAGCCGGGACTAGCGGGTAGCTCCTACAATGAGCAGTTCTTC
TRBJ2-1 few TRBD1 TRBV5-4 CASSRDRGYNEQFF TGTGCCAGCAGCCGGGACAGGGGCTACAATGAGCAGTTCTTC
TRBJ2-5 - TRBD2 TRBV9 CASSAGLAGGKETQYF TGTGCCAGCAGCGCGGGACTAGCGGGAGGGAAAGAGACCCAGTACTTC
TRBJ2-2 - TRBD1 TRBV7-2 CASSWDRGGTGELFF TGTGCCAGCAGCTGGGACAGGGGAGGCACCGGGGAGCTGTTTTTT
TRBJ1-4 few TRBD1 TRBV29-1 CSPWPGQAATNEKLFF TGCAGCCCGTGGCCGGGACAGGCGGCAACTAATGAAAAACTGTTTTTT
TRBJ2-7 - - TRBV27 CASSFEYRDYEQYF TGTGCCAGCAGTTTTGAGTACAGGGACTACGAGCAGTACTTC
TRBJ2-5 few TRBD1 TRBV7-2 CASSLRGQGAETQYF TGTGCCAGCAGCTTACGGGGACAGGGGGCGGAGACCCAGTACTTC
TRBJ2-7 few TRBD1 TRBV2 CASRWTGGYEQYF TGTGCCAGCCGATGGACAGGGGGCTACGAGCAGTACTTC
TRBJ2-3 few - TRBV19 CASSNHGIADTQYF TGTGCCAGTAGTAATCACGGGATCGCAGATACGCAGTATTTT
TRBJ2-3 few - TRBV2 CASNWGGTDTQYF TGTGCCAGCAACTGGGGAGGAACAGATACGCAGTATTTT
TRBJ2-7 few TRBD2 TRBV23-1 CASSQSTSGRRSYEQYF TGCGCCAGCAGTCAATCCACTAGCGGGAGAAGGTCCTACGAGCAGTACTTC
TRBJ2-6 - - TRBV7-2 CASSARITRGANVLTF TGTGCCAGCAGCGCCCGGATAACGAGGGGGGCCAACGTCCTGACTTTC
TRBJ2-1 - TRBD2 TRBV4-1 CASSPLSGGSVTYNEQFF TGCGCCAGCAGCCCACTTAGTGGCGGGAGCGTCACCTACAATGAGCAGTTCTTC
TRBJ2-6 - TRBD1 TRBV2 CASTRDSRSGANVLTF TGTGCCAGCACCCGGGACAGTCGTTCTGGGGCCAACGTCCTGACTTTC
TRBJ2-7 - - TRBV28 CASSVAENYEQYF TGTGCCAGCAGCGTAGCGGAGAATTACGAGCAGTACTTC